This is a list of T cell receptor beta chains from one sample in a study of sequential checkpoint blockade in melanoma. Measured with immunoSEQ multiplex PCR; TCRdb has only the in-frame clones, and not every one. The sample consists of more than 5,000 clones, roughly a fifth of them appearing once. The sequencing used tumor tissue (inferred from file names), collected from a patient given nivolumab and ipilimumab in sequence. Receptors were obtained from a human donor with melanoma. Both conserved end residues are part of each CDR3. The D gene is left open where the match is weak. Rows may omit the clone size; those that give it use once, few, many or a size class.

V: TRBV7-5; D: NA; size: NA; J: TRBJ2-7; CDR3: CASRYRDRPYEQYF; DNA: TGTGCCAGCAGGTACCGGGACAGGCCCTACGAGCAGTACTTC
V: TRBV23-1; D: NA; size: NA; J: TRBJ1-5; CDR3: CASSLTSDQPQHF; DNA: TGCGCCAGCAGCCTAACATCCGATCAGCCCCAGCATTTT
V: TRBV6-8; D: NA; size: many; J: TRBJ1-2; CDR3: CASSYSSGNYGYTF; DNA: TGTGCCAGCAGTTACTCGTCTGGGAACTATGGCTACACCTTC
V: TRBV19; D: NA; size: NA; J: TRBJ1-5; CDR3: CASSFWRESQHF; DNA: TGTGCCAGTAGTTTCTGGAGGGAGTCCCAGCATTTT
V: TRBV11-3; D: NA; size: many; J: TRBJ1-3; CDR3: CASGLQRATGNTIYF; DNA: TGTGCCAGCGGGCTACAGAGGGCAACTGGAAACACCATATATTTT
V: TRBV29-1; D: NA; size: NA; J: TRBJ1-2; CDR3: CRIGQPGDYGYTF; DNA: TGCAGAATTGGACAGCCTGGGGACTATGGCTACACCTTC
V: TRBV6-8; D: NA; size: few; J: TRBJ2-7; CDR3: CASSTNRDEQYF; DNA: TGTGCCAGCAGTACCAACCGGGACGAGCAGTACTTC
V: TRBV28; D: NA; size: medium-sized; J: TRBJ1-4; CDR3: CASSPPRGKLFF; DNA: TGTGCCAGCAGTCCACCCAGGGGTAAACTGTTTTTT
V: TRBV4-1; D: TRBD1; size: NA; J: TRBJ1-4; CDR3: CASSQDGQGPGKLFF; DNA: TGCGCCAGCAGCCAAGATGGACAGGGCCCCGGAAAACTGTTTTTT
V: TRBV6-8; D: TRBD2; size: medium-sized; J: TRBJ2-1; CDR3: CASSYSTLAGVPYNEQFF; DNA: TGTGCCAGCAGTTACTCGACGCTAGCGGGGGTCCCCTACAATGAGCAGTTCTTC
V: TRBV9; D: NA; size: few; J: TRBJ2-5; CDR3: CASSVTGPETQYF; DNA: TGTGCCAGCAGCGTCACGGGCCCGGAGACCCAGTACTTC
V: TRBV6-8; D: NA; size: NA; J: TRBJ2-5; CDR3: CASSYHRVGETQYF; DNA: TGTGCCAGCAGTTACCACAGGGTGGGGGAGACCCAGTACTTC
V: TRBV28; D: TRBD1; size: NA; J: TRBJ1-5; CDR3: CASSLNYGTGTNQPQHF; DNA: TGTGCCAGCAGTTTGAACTACGGGACAGGCACCAATCAGCCCCAGCATTTT
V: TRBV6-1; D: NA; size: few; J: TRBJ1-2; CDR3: CASSEGGANYGYTF; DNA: TGTGCCAGCAGTGAAGGTGGGGCGAACTATGGCTACACCTTC
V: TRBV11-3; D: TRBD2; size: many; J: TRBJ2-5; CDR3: CASSLLAGGQETQYF; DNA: TGTGCCAGCAGCCTATTAGCGGGGGGGCAAGAGACCCAGTACTTC
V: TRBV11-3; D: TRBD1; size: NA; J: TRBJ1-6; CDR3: CASSSPTGIRPYNSPLHF; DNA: TGTGCCAGCAGCTCTCCGACAGGGATCAGGCCCTATAATTCACCCCTCCACTTT
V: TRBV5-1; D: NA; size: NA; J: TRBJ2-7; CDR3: CASSPSGSSYEQYF; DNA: TGCGCCAGCAGCCCTTCCGGCAGCTCCTACGAGCAGTACTTC
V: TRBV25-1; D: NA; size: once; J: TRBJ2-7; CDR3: CASSEYQNPYEQYF; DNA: TGTGCCAGCAGTGAATATCAGAACCCCTACGAGCAGTACTTC
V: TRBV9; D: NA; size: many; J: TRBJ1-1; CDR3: CASSAVQLNTEAFF; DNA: TGTGCCAGCAGCGCCGTACAGTTGAACACTGAAGCTTTCTTT
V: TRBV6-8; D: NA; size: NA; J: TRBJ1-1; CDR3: CASSLRGSEAFF; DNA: TGTGCCAGCAGCCTAAGGGGATCTGAAGCTTTCTTT
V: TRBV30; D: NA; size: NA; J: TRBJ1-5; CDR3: CAWSLDTRQPQHF; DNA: TGTGCCTGGAGTTTGGATACCCGGCAGCCCCAGCATTTT
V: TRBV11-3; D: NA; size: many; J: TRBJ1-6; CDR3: CASSFEGRKNSPLHF; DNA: TGTGCCAGCAGCTTTGAGGGACGGAAAAATTCACCCCTCCACTTT
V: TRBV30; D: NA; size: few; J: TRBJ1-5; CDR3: CAWSRSNSYQPQHF; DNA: TGTGCCTGGAGTCGGTCGAATAGCTATCAGCCCCAGCATTTT
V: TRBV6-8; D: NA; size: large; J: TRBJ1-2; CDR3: CASSWGTYYGYTF; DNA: TGTGCCAGCAGTTGGGGGACCTACTATGGCTACACCTTC
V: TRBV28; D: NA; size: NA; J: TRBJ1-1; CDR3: CASSLWAAEAFF; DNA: TGTGCCAGCAGTTTATGGGCAGCTGAAGCTTTCTTT
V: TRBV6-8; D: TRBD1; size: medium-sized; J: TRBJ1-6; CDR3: CASSPWTGGESYNSPLHF; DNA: TGTGCCAGCAGTCCCTGGACAGGGGGCGAATCCTATAATTCACCCCTCCACTTT
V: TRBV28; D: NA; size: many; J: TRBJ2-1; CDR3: CASSPGAGYNEQFF; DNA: TGTGCCAGCAGTCCCGGGGCAGGGTACAATGAGCAGTTCTTC
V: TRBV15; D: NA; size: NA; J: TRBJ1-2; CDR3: CATSRLAGLPSGANYGYTF; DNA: TGTGCCACCAGCAGGCTCGCGGGGCTTCCGTCCGGAGCTAACTATGGCTACACCTTC
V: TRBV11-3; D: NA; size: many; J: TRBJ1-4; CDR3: CASSLRLQGRREKLFF; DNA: TGTGCCAGCAGCTTAAGGCTACAGGGCAGGAGAGAAAAACTGTTTTTT
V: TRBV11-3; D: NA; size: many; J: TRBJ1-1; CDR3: CASSPGRLNTEAFF; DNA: TGTGCCAGCAGTCCGGGACGGTTGAACACTGAAGCTTTCTTT
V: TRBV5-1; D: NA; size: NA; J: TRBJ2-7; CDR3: CASDPGVRSSYEQYF; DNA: TGCGCCAGCGACCCTGGGGTAAGAAGCTCCTACGAGCAGTACTTC
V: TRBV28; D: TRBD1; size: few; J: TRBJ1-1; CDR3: CASSLGAGGGYTEAFF; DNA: TGTGCCAGCAGTTTAGGGGCAGGGGGCGGGTACACTGAAGCTTTCTTT
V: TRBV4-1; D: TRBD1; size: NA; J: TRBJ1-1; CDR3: CASSQIRTGVQAEAFF; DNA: TGCGCCAGCAGCCAGATAAGGACAGGGGTACAGGCTGAAGCTTTCTTT
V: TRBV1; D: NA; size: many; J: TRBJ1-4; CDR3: CASSESLDRATNEKLFF; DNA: TGCGCCAGCAGCGAATCACTTGACAGGGCAACTAATGAAAAACTGTTTTTT
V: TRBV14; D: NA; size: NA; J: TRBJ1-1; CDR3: CASSQERGWSGEPEAFF; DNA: TGTGCCAGCAGCCAAGAGAGGGGGTGGTCCGGGGAGCCTGAAGCTTTCTTT
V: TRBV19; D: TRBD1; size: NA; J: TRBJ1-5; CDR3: CASKYGQAHNQPQHF; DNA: TGTGCCAGCAAGTATGGACAGGCCCACAATCAGCCCCAGCATTTT
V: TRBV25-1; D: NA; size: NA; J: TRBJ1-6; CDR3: CASSEGGGSYNSPLHF; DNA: TGTGCCAGCAGTGAAGGAGGGGGATCCTATAATTCACCCCTCCACTTT
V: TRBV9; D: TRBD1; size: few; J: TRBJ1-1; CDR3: CASNKQGSEAFF; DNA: TGTGCCAGCAACAAACAGGGGTCTGAAGCTTTCTTT
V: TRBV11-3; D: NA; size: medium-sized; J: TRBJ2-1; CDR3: CASSSKSHNGEQFF; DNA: TGTGCCAGCAGCTCCAAGAGTCATAACGGTGAGCAGTTCTTC
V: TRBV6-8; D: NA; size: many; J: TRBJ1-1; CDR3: CASNPAGRRLTSEAFF; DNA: TGTGCCAGCAACCCAGCAGGGAGGCGTCTGACTTCTGAAGCTTTCTTT
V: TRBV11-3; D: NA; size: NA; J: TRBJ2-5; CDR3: CASRFGTTLQETQYF; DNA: TGTGCCAGCAGATTCGGGACAACCCTCCAAGAGACCCAGTACTTC
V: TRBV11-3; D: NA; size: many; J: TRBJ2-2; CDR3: CASSLAGTHTGELFF; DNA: TGTGCCAGCAGCTTGGCCGGGACACACACCGGGGAGCTGTTTTTT
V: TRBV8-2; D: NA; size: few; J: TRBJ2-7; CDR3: CASSLQGTASYEQYF; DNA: TGTGCCAGCAGTTTACAGGGGACGGCTTCCTACGAGCAGTACTTC
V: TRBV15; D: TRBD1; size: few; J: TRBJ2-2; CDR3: CATSRGQGDGGELFF; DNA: TGTGCCACCAGCAGAGGTCAGGGGGATGGAGGGGAGCTGTTTTTT
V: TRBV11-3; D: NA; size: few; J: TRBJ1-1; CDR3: CASSLELVDTEAFF; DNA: TGTGCCAGCAGCTTAGAGCTGGTGGACACTGAAGCTTTCTTT
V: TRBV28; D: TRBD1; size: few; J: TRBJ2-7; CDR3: CASGQVAYEQYF; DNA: TGTGCCAGCGGACAGGTGGCCTACGAGCAGTACTTC
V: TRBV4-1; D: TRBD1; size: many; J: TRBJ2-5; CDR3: CASSQPGQQETQYF; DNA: TGCGCCAGCAGCCAACCGGGACAGCAAGAGACCCAGTACTTC
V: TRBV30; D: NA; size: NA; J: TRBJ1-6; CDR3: CAWSELYAPLHF; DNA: TGTGCCTGGAGCGAGTTGTATGCTCCCCTCCACTTT
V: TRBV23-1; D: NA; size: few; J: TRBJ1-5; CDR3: CASSQATVWEPQPQHF; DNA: TGCGCCAGCAGTCAAGCGACAGTATGGGAACCCCAGCCCCAGCATTTT
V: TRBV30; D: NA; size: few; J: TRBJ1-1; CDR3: CAWEGGTEAFF; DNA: TGTGCCTGGGAAGGGGGCACTGAAGCTTTCTTT